The sequence of this TCR beta chain was determined in a study of cytomegalovirus exposure and HLA in healthy donors (dated by TCRdb to about 2017). For context, the study as a whole: An earlier analysis of several hundred of the donors reported approximately 280 Gb of sequence data and 100 million to 120 million unique TCR beta sequences obtained from around 190 million T cells. Among the approximately 400 genotyped donors, 75% to 90% belonged to the genetic ancestry cluster associated with self-reported Caucasian donors. In a later analysis, previously published TCR beta repertoires from 670 or so donors were re-analyzed and high-resolution HLA genotyping was added so that TCR occurrence patterns could be studied. Every discovery cohort repertoire had been produced on one sequencing platform. An earlier analysis of 450 to 750 of the donors used high-throughput TCR beta sequencing to judge whether each TCR beta V gene segment behaved as functional or pseudogenic. The number of typed donors differed by locus: about 629-640 for A, B, C, DRB1 and DQB1; some 500 for DQA1; fewer than 610 for DPA1; and approximately 450 for DPB1. In addition to the first cohort of around 670 subjects, a separate validation cohort of 120 different subjects was used. A later genetic analysis used genome-wide SNP genotypes for about 60% of the roughly 700 donors, treating that subset as a discovery cohort. In the later analysis, no new phenotypic data were used to find candidate immune exposures; instead, reliance was placed on TCR beta sequences and their occurrence across donors. Because of strong linkage in the cohort, 5 or 6 DR-DQ haplotypes were treated as single units for association and clustering. HLA typing covered class I and class II loci at four-digit resolution. To predict cytomegalovirus infection status, the study combined high-throughput TCR immunosequencing, statistical association of individual TCRs with disease status, and machine learning. The T cell repertoires of several hundred subjects were profiled by immunosequencing and related to cytomegalovirus serostatus. The study aimed to test whether cataloging public T cell receptors could reveal signatures of past pathogen exposure. An early release covering 550 to 700 HLA-typed donors comprised roughly 300 gigabases of sequencing data and approximately 80 million unique TCR sequences. On average, around 230,000 unique TCR beta nucleotide sequences were sequenced per donor among some 430 genotyped donors of the cohort, with roughly a sixth of those sequences being non-productive. Alongside the repertoire data, information on donor age, sex, ethnicity and CMV serostatus was compiled.

Worth noting for this clone: Its antigen is currently not known. Base qualities are not provided; no much larger clone lies one nucleotide away.

The cohort consisted of 650 to 700 healthy bone marrow donors. At the time of sampling, every cohort member was nominally healthy, though immune exposures that went unrecorded were likely present. Of the approximately 700 cohort members, about 270 had a positive CMV serostatus and roughly 370 had a negative one, while no CMV serostatus was recorded for the donor. Every donor gave a peripheral blood sample, and the peripheral blood mononuclear cells from that sample were used for TCR beta sequencing. The Qiagen DNeasy Blood Extraction Kit was used to extract genomic DNA from the blood cell samples. Overall results and qualifications from the work: In a later analysis, HLA-associated TCR beta chains were found to be more clonally expanded and to have lower generation probabilities than equally common non-associated chains. A further reported finding was that TCR beta sequences accurately predicted the HLA-A and HLA-B alleles for most subjects in the first cohort. In vitro tests confirmed that a few of the cytomegalovirus-associated TCR beta chains recognize cytomegalovirus antigens. Cytomegalovirus status was reported to be diagnosed by the classifier with high specificity and sensitivity in both the original and validation cohorts. A cluster of highly shared sequence variants was judged likely to be a technical artifact of the sequencing pipeline. A later genetic analysis reported fewer N-insertions in productive TCRs among donors in an Asian-associated ancestry cluster than the roughly 700-donor mean. When HLA alleles, especially DR and DQ, strongly co-occurred, attributing TCR associations to individual alleles was difficult. In an earlier analysis of more than 500 of the donors, most TCR beta V segments appeared in productive rearrangements about 87% or about 30% of the time, broadly matching IMGT annotations. The authors suggested that the approach could potentially be extended to other disease states and immunological phenotypes. A later analysis reported that several top co-occurrence clusters appeared linked to parvovirus B19, influenza, CMV and Epstein-Barr virus. This cohort had only TCR beta chains sequenced, and the lack of alpha or paired-chain data limited which features could be detected. The 87-base-pair reads could not distinguish some IMGT-functional V segments, including TRBV6-2 and TRBV6-3, so those segments were excluded. A later genetic analysis associated a missense DCLRE1C variant with V-gene and J-gene trimming of TCR beta chains, and an independent cohort replicated the association. Because counts were too low, 15 or so rarely observed V segments, including chromosome 9 orphons, were excluded from the earlier analysis of several hundred of the donors. Correlated functional status among segregating V segments might reflect linkage disequilibrium, but an unknown experimental factor could not be ruled out. Across donors, most TCR sequences were observed very rarely, whereas some public TCRs were present in many individuals. According to a later analysis, most CMV-associated TCR beta chains appeared to be HLA-restricted, and the HLA associations seemed to be driven largely by CMV exposure. Because HLA typing was missing for some donors at each locus, association tests included only the typed subset. At a false discovery rate of 0.05, a later analysis linked approximately 18,000 TCR beta sequences to specific HLA alleles. The only immune exposure information available for the cohort was CMV serostatus. The presence/absence analyses assumed that sequencing depth was roughly uniform across donors, and that assumption may not be true. According to a later analysis, TCR association rates differed among HLA loci, with DRB1 alleles showing the most associated TCRs and HLA-C alleles showing the fewest. The study gave a list of under 200 TCR beta chains associated with cytomegalovirus.

The method behind the library was the immunoSEQ multiplex PCR assay. For the multiplex PCR, a mixture combining 60 forward primers for TCR Vbeta segments and 13 reverse primers for TCR Jbeta segments was used. Amplification of the CDR3 region of rearranged TCR beta genes was performed with a multiplex PCR assay on genomic DNA. The amplified TCR beta libraries were sequenced on the Illumina HiSeq System as 87-base-pair reads. Per the source publication's procedure: A later analysis tallied 75 million to 95 million unique TCR beta chains across the approximately 670 repertoires, and approximately 11 million of those chains were shared by two or more donors. Raw reads were error-corrected and collapsed into unique sequences by a nearest-neighbor algorithm in which closely related sequences were merged to remove PCR and sequencing errors. Alignment of CDR3 sequences to IMGT reference sequences was used to assign V, D and J gene segments. For a sequence to be retained, at least a six-nucleotide match to both a V gene segment and a J gene segment was required. Rearrangements were called productive when the CDR3 lacked stop codons and stayed in frame with V and J; all others were non-productive. CDR3 was defined by IMGT convention, running from the second conserved V-encoded cysteine to the conserved J-encoded phenylalanine. In an earlier analysis of 500 to 650 of the donors, sequences lacking an unambiguous match to a single V gene segment were excluded. In an earlier analysis of about 590 of the donors, a V segment was called functional when productive rearrangements were above 56.7%, and segregating when the standard deviation between donors exceeded 5%. A statistical classification framework was developed to diagnose cytomegalovirus status using the catalog of TCR beta chain sequences. In a later analysis, TCR nucleotide sequences were compared against IMGT/GENE-DB human TR gene sequences so that V and J genes could be assigned. The TCRdist pipeline was used in a later analysis to assign CDR3 sequences and most-parsimonious VDJ recombination scenarios. In a later analysis, each TCR beta chain was defined by its CDR3 amino acid sequence together with its V-gene family, and reads lacking a unique V-gene family were excluded. To address suspected cross-contamination and a sequencing artifact, a later analysis removed some 620 highly shared, low-generation-probability nucleotide sequences. For each public chain, a later analysis derived a clonal expansion index from normalized ranks of inferred template counts within each repertoire. In a later analysis, generation probabilities were computed with a VDJ recombination model fitted to out-of-frame rearrangements, and the resulting probabilities were checked against IGoR. A later analysis scored TCR-TCR, TCR-HLA and TCR-CMV co-occurrence with hypergeometric tests, applying a repertoire-size bias correction to TCR pairs. A later analysis estimated false discovery rates by permuting HLA or CMV assignments 20 times. In a later analysis, co-occurring TCRs were grouped with DBSCAN, and TCRdist sequence similarity was added when clustering was performed within HLA-allele-positive subsets. Co-occurrence clustering excluded repertoires with fewer than 30,000 or more than 120,000 public chains, plus five with anomalous nucleotide sharing. The source is immuneACCESS, and TCRdb retained only in-frame sequences with V and J called. Part of the clones is not carried over; for the studies checked, unresolved V genes explain less than half of this, and the remainder is unexplained. The V and J calls and clone size are taken from that table; D and trimming were inferred from the DNA. The sample includes 100,000 to 150,000 clones, with over 75% observed a single time. The top ten hold less than 4% of the sample.

V is cut back by 5 bases and J by 6 bases, with 12 bases in the junction unmatched. Sequences SGHAT (CDR1) and FQNNGV (CDR2) are obtained from the germline V gene. Spanning cysteine to phenylalanine, the CDR3 consists of 16 amino acids. Only the CDR3 part of the read is kept: 48 bases, read in frame from the first base. Sequenced: PBMCs. This clonotype was obtained from a human donor in good health. The chain uses TRBV11-2 and TRBJ2-1; the junction holds 8 bases that match TRBD1. The CDR3 has the sequence CASSARTGTLLNEQFF. The DNA sequence follows: TGTGCCAGCAGCGCCCGGACAGGGACCCTTCTCAATGAGCAGTTCTTC.